This is a list of T cell receptor beta chains from one sample in a study of blood T cell repertoires in COVID-19. Repertoires were generated with immunoSEQ multiplex PCR, while TCRdb's copy carries only in-frame clones and drops some. In the table there are 150,000 or so clones, roughly 83% of which are singletons. The sequenced material came from PBMCs or T cells enriched from blood (not recorded which). These receptors all stem from a woman in her fifties or sixties who had recovered from COVID-19. The CDR3 runs from the conserved cysteine through the conserved F or W. A D gene is named only where the DNA matches it firmly. Some rows mark clone size as missing; the rest say once, few, many or name a class of expanded clone.

V gene	clone size	J gene	D gene	CDR3 DNA	CDR3 protein
TRBV2	once	TRBJ2-5	TRBD2	TGTGCCAGCAGCGGACTAGCGGAAGAGACCCAGTACTTC	CASSGLAEETQYF
TRBV19	few	TRBJ2-3	TRBD2	TGTGCCAGTAGTTCACTAGCGGGGGGCTTCGCAGATACGCAGTATTTT	CASSSLAGGFADTQYF
TRBV19	NA	TRBJ2-5	NA	TGTGCCAGTAGTATTGGTTGGGGGCTGGGGGAGACCCAGTACTTC	CASSIGWGLGETQYF
TRBV5-4	NA	TRBJ1-3	TRBD1	TGTGCCAGCAGCTTGGGGGGAACAGGGGACTCTGGAAACACCATATATTTT	CASSLGGTGDSGNTIYF
TRBV7-2	NA	TRBJ1-3	NA	TGTGCCAGCAGCCCGGCGGGCTCTGGAAACACCATATATTTT	CASSPAGSGNTIYF
TRBV2	once	TRBJ2-3	TRBD2	TGTGCCATCTACCCTCTACGCCGACTAGCGGGAGCCACAGATACGCAGTATTTT	CAIYPLRRLAGATDTQYF
TRBV5-5	NA	TRBJ1-1	TRBD1	TGTGCCAGCAGCTGGGGACAGGTCGAGGCTTTCTTT	CASSWGQVEAFF
TRBV11-2	NA	TRBJ2-3	NA	TGTGCCAGCAGCTTAGTAAGTTCAGGGCCCACAGATACGCAGTATTTT	CASSLVSSGPTDTQYF
TRBV27	NA	TRBJ2-1	TRBD2	TGTGCCAGCGGCGGGACTAGCAGAGGTGAGCAGTTCTTC	CASGGTSRGEQFF
TRBV14	NA	TRBJ1-1	NA	TGTGCCAGCAGCCAAGGGATCGTTCGGCGGGGGGCGAGCACTGAAGCTTTCTTT	CASSQGIVRRGASTEAFF
TRBV7-9	NA	TRBJ1-2	NA	TGTGCCAGCAGCTTCACAGGAAGCGGCTACACCTTC	CASSFTGSGYTF
TRBV9	NA	TRBJ2-5	NA	TGTGCCAGCAGCGTAGACCCTCAGCAAGAGACCCAGTACTTC	CASSVDPQQETQYF
TRBV4-1	NA	TRBJ2-7	TRBD1	TGCGCCAGCAGCCAAGAGGGGACAGAGAGATCCTACGAGCAGTACTTC	CASSQEGTERSYEQYF
TRBV28	NA	TRBJ2-5	NA	TGTGCCAGCAGTTTACCAAAGCGGGCAGAGACCCAGTACTTC	CASSLPKRAETQYF
TRBV25-1	NA	TRBJ1-2	TRBD1	TGTGCCAGCAGGGCATCCGGGACAGGGTCTGGCTACACCTTC	CASRASGTGSGYTF
TRBV4-1	NA	TRBJ1-1	NA	TGCGCCAGCAGCCCGCGATCCGGAGCCATGAACACTGAAGCTTTCTTT	CASSPRSGAMNTEAFF
TRBV3-1/TRBV3-2	NA	TRBJ2-7	NA	TGTGCCAGCAGCCAAGGCCCGGCCTACGAGCAGTACTTC	CASSQGPAYEQYF
TRBV11-2	NA	TRBJ2-7	TRBD1	TGTGCCAGCAGCTTAGTAGGGACAGGGGTCTACGAGCAGTACTTC	CASSLVGTGVYEQYF
TRBV7-3	NA	TRBJ1-2	TRBD1	TGTGCCAGCAGCGACCGACAGGGAAATGGCTACACCTTC	CASSDRQGNGYTF
TRBV2	NA	TRBJ1-1	TRBD1	TGTGCCAGTTTGACAGGGGTTGGGTCTGAAGCTTTCTTT	CASLTGVGSEAFF
TRBV6-5	NA	TRBJ2-1	TRBD2	TGTGCCAGCAAGATAGCGGGGCCTCGGGGGAATGAGCAGTTCTTC	CASKIAGPRGNEQFF
TRBV11-2	NA	TRBJ1-5	NA	TGTGCCAGCAGCTTAGGCAGGTCCCTTAGCAATCAGCCCCAGCATTTT	CASSLGRSLSNQPQHF
TRBV29-1	NA	TRBJ2-3	TRBD2	TGCAGCGTTGCGGGCGGGGGGAACACAGATACGCAGTATTTT	CSVAGGGNTDTQYF
TRBV2	few	TRBJ2-5	NA	TGTGCCAGCGAACTAGGGATGGAGACCCAGTACTTC	CASELGMETQYF
TRBV5-1	few	TRBJ2-7	NA	TGCGCCAGCAGCTTCCTCGGGGGCTACGAGCAGTACTTC	CASSFLGGYEQYF
TRBV28	NA	TRBJ1-6	TRBD1	TGTGCCAGCAGTTTTCCAGGGACAGGACTTAATTCACCCCTCCACTTT	CASSFPGTGLNSPLHF
TRBV12-3/TRBV12-4	NA	TRBJ1-4	NA	TGTGCCAGCAGGCGGGGGATTAATGAAAAACTGTTTTTT	CASRRGINEKLFF
TRBV27	NA	TRBJ1-2	NA	TGTGCCAGCCTATTCAGGGGTCCGGAGGGCTACACCTTC	CASLFRGPEGYTF
TRBV28	NA	TRBJ1-3	TRBD1	TGTGCCAGCAGTATCGGCCACAGGGGAACAAACACCATATATTTT	CASSIGHRGTNTIYF
TRBV27	NA	TRBJ2-7	TRBD2	TGTGCCAGCAGTTATCGCGGGAGGATCTACGAGCAGTACTTC	CASSYRGRIYEQYF
TRBV4-1	NA	TRBJ1-3	NA	TGCGCCAGCAGCCCTTCCTACCTCCCAGGGGAAAGGGCTGGAAACACCATATATTTT	CASSPSYLPGERAGNTIYF
TRBV6-5	NA	TRBJ1-3	NA	TGTGCCAGCAGTTATCAGGAACCTGGCTCTGGAAACACCATATATTTT	CASSYQEPGSGNTIYF
TRBV6-5	once	TRBJ2-2	NA	TGTGCCAGCAGCACAGGGATAGGGAACACCGGGGAGCTGTTTTTT	CASSTGIGNTGELFF
TRBV9	NA	TRBJ2-2	TRBD2	TGTGCCAGCAGCGTACCTCAAAGCGGGAGAGGCACCGGGGAGCTGTTTTTT	CASSVPQSGRGTGELFF
TRBV4-1	NA	TRBJ2-4	TRBD1	TGCGCCAGCAGCCAGCGGGGACAGGGAATGAACATTCAGTACTTC	CASSQRGQGMNIQYF
TRBV10-3	once	TRBJ1-2	TRBD1	TGTGCCAACAAGGCAACTAATGGACAGGGACCTTATGGCTACACCTTC	CANKATNGQGPYGYTF
TRBV5-4	NA	TRBJ1-1	NA	TGTGCCAGCAGCTTGGGCAGGGTGAACACTGAAGCTTTCTTT	CASSLGRVNTEAFF
TRBV19	NA	TRBJ2-1	TRBD1	TGTGCCAGTAGTCTACCGGGACAGCTCAACAATGAGCAGTTCTTC	CASSLPGQLNNEQFF
TRBV24-1	NA	TRBJ2-5	TRBD1	TGTGCCACCAGTAACTCCGAACAGGGGGCAGAGACCCAGTACTTC	CATSNSEQGAETQYF
TRBV28	few	TRBJ1-3	NA	TGTGCCAGCAACACCGGGGGGTCTGGAAACACCATATATTTT	CASNTGGSGNTIYF
TRBV29-1	NA	TRBJ2-7	TRBD1	TGCAGCGTAAAGACCGTATGGGACAGGCAAACTGTGGACGAGCAGTACTTC	CSVKTVWDRQTVDEQYF